The 16 T cell receptor beta chains below come from one sample, sequenced in a study of OX40 agonist ivuxolimab in advanced cancers. The assay was immunoSEQ multiplex PCR, and TCRdb's table has in-frame clones only and misses some. The sample has around 76,000 clones; less than 90% are singletons. The material sequenced was CD4+ or CD8+ T cells sorted from blood, taken in a trial of the OX40 agonist ivuxolimab. All receptors come from an adult with an advanced solid tumor such as melanoma, head and neck, liver or kidney cancer.

The CDR3 spells CASTWRGGYEQFF. The CDR3 bases are TGTGCCAGCACCTGGAGGGGGGGCTATGAGCAGTTCTTC. This chain connects TRBV27 to TRBJ2-1; perhaps TRBD2 as D (7 bases). Germline CDR1 reads MNHEY; CDR2 reads SMNVEV (reference sequence). CDR3 length equals 13 residues. Trimming left V 7 bases short and J 8 bases short, with 15 bases between.

J is TRBJ2-1 and V is TRBV27, with TRBD1 matching over 10 bases. Germline CDR1 is MNHEY and CDR2 is SMNVEV (reference sequence). V was clipped by 3 bases and J by 2 bases; unmatched bases: 16. The CDR3 has 20 residues. CDR3 DNA: TGTGCCAGCAGTTTGGTCTCCCTGTCCGGGACAGGGGTTGCCTACAATGAGCAGTTCTTC. The encoded protein is CASSLVSLSGTGVAYNEQFF.

This chain joins TRBV6-1 and TRBJ2-7; 10 nucleotides agree with TRBD2. V was clipped by 4 bases and J by 1 base; unmatched bases: 4. This CDR3 comprises 15 residues. CDR1 MNHNS and CDR2 SASEGT come from the germline V gene. The CDR3 DNA reads as TGTGCCAGCAGTGGGTCTAGCGGGAGTTCCTACGAGCAGTACTTC. Its protein is CASSGSSGSSYEQYF.

V is TRBV7-6 and J is TRBJ2-7, with 8 bases aligning to TRBD1. The trim removed 1 base at V and 2 bases at J, leaving 7 bases unmatched. This CDR3 region has 16 residues. Looked up from germline, CDR1 is SGHVS and CDR2 is FNYEAQ. This chain's CDR3 is CASSLVRGTGAYEQYF. The CDR3 DNA sequence: TGTGCCAGCAGCTTAGTTCGGGGGACAGGAGCCTACGAGCAGTACTTC.

The J gene is TRBJ1-4, the V gene TRBV19, with D unclear. V lost 3 bases and J 4 bases, leaving 6 bases between the germline ends. Germline assignment: CDR1 LNHDA and CDR2 SQIVND (reference sequence). CDR3 size: 13 residues. The CDR3 coding sequence is TGTGCCAGTAGTATGAGCATTAATGAAAAACTGTTTTTT. Encoded protein: CASSMSINEKLFF.

In this sample, this clone turned up once. The chain combines TRBV11-3 with TRBJ2-1, with a tentative D call TRBD2 (5 bases). Germline-derived CDR1 and CDR2 are SGHNT and YENEEA. The CDR3 extends over 14 amino acids. The V and J ends lost 4 bases and 6 bases respectively, with 13 bases between them. In nucleotides, the CDR3 is TGTGCCAGCAGCTCCCGGGGAGCGACCAATGAGCAGTTCTTC. As protein: CASSSRGATNEQFF.

V is TRBV19 and J is TRBJ2-7; either TRBD1 or TRBD2 may fit D (6 bases each). This CDR3 is 18 amino acids long. Germline lookup yields CDR1 LNHDA and CDR2 SQIVND (reference sequence). Trimming cost V 5 bases and J 0 bases, with 23 bases left between them. DNA of the CDR3: TGTGCCAGTAGTCTCGGGGGCAGGGGAGAGGGGAGCTCCTACGAGCAGTACTTC. Translation gives CASSLGGRGEGSSYEQYF.

This sequence joins TRBV7-9 and TRBJ1-1; 8 nucleotides align to TRBD1. V shed 5 bases, J shed 4 bases, and the junction held 6 bases outside the gene matches. The CDR3 spans 14 residues. Germline CDR1 is SEHNR and CDR2 is FQNEAQ (reference sequence). CDR3 in DNA: TGTGCCAGCAGCCTCCTCGACAGGGGCACTGAAGCTTTCTTT. Protein: CASSLLDRGTEAFF. Looking up the rest from reference TRBV7-9 and TRBJ1-1 gives the full variable domain: DTGVSQNPRHKITKRGQNVTFRCDPISEHNRLYWYRQTLGQGPEFLTYFQNEAQLEKSRLLSDRFSAERPKGSFSTLEIQRTEQGDSAMYLCASSLLDRGTEAFFGQGTRLTVV.

The chain employs TRBV4-1 and TRBJ2-1, with 9 bases that match TRBD2. CDR1 MGHRA and CDR2 YSYEKL come from the germline V gene. The J segment lost 8 bases and the V segment lost 5 bases, leaving 4 bases of the junction unmatched. The CDR3 is 13 amino acids. CDR3 protein: CASSLRLADEQFF. CDR3 nucleotides: TGCGCCAGCAGCTTACGACTAGCGGATGAGCAGTTCTTC.

The J gene is TRBJ2-7, the V gene TRBV28, with 8 nucleotides matching TRBD2. The CDR3 has 12 residues. With 6 bases clipped from V and 3 bases from J, the junction kept 1 base outside the gene matches. Germline CDR1 is MDHEN and CDR2 is SYDVKM. The CDR3 here is CASRTSVYEQYF. The CDR3 DNA sequence: TGTGCCAGCAGGACTAGCGTCTACGAGCAGTACTTC.

The gene calls are TRBV2 and TRBJ1-1; TRBD1 might be the D (5 bases). CDR3 length: 13 residues. V lost 8 bases and J 0 bases, leaving 10 bases between the germline ends. Germline V gene lookup returns CDR1 SNHLY and CDR2 FYNNEI. The CDR3 loop reads CASWGTLNTEAFF. DNA for the CDR3: TGTGCCAGCTGGGGCACTTTGAACACTGAAGCTTTCTTT.

The chain employs TRBV7-9 and TRBJ2-1, with D unclear. The germline V gene has CDR1 SEHNR and CDR2 FQNEAQ (reference sequence). This CDR3 is 15 amino acids long. Between the trimmed V and J ends, which lost 5 bases and 6 bases, there was a span of 17 bases. CDR3 DNA: TGTGCCAGCAGCCTGGGCTATGCCGACCGCAATGAGCAGTTCTTC. Its translation: CASSLGYADRNEQFF.

This clone was found once. The chain joins TRBV5-4 to TRBJ1-1, with D perhaps TRBD1 (6 bases). This CDR3 has 16 amino acids. V shed 0 bases and J shed 4 bases, with 16 bases lying between them. In germline, CDR1 is SGHNT, CDR2 YYREEE (reference sequence). CDR3 nucleotide sequence: TGTGCCAGCAGCTTGGCGGGGGGCCAGGGGCGCACTGAAGCTTTCTTT. Translation: CASSLAGGQGRTEAFF.

The rearrangement uses TRBV18 and TRBJ2-1; tentative D call: TRBD2 (6 bases). CDR3 length equals 16 residues. The V gene lost 0 bases and the J gene lost 5 bases, with 14 bases spanning the gap. Germline V CDR1 and CDR2: KGHSH, LQKENI. Here the CDR3 reads CASSPPRRLGDNEQFF. In DNA form, the CDR3 reads TGTGCCAGCTCACCACCGAGGCGACTAGGAGACAATGAGCAGTTCTTC.

Turning to this clone: This could be a read error, since a much larger clone is one nucleotide away. V usage is TRBV4-1 and J usage is TRBJ2-5; 10 bases line up with TRBD2. The CDR3 length is 13 residues. Germline V gene lookup returns CDR1 MGHRA and CDR2 YSYEKL. The J segment lost 9 bases and the V segment lost 3 bases, leaving 4 bases of the junction unmatched. CDR3 residues: CASSQSGREAQYF. In nucleotides, the CDR3 is TGCGCCAGCAGCCAGAGCGGGAGGGAGGCCCAGTACTTC.

The V call is TRBV27, the J call TRBJ2-1; tentatively, D is TRBD2 (5 bases). The CDR3 length is 15 residues. With 3 bases removed from V and 4 bases from J, the gap between germline ends came to 13 bases. Germline lookup yields CDR1 MNHEY and CDR2 SMNVEV (reference sequence). The CDR3 reads CASSFKRERYNEQFF. The CDR3 nucleotides read TGTGCCAGCAGTTTCAAGAGGGAGAGGTACAATGAGCAGTTCTTC.